Listed below are T cell receptor beta chains from one sample, sequenced in a study of PD-1 blockade in mismatch repair-deficient tumors. Here immunoSEQ multiplex PCR was the method, and the copy in TCRdb shows in-frame clones only, minus some. The sample includes some 100,000 clones, 65% to 85% seen only once; the top ten take around 6.5%. Here the sequenced sample was peripheral blood, taken roughly eight months after starting pembrolizumab. Receptors originate from an adult with mismatch repair-deficient cancer. Each CDR3 is given with its conserved first and last residue. Fields, in order: V gene, clone size, J gene, D gene, CDR3 DNA, CDR3 protein. A D gene is named only where the DNA matches it firmly. Size values are once, few and many counts, or a class for expanded clones, and some rows have none.

TRBV9	.	TRBJ2-1	.	TGTGCCAGCAGCGTATCGCGGGACACCTACAATGAGCAGTTCTTC	CASSVSRDTYNEQFF
TRBV5-4	.	TRBJ2-3	.	TGTGCCAGCAGCTTGGCCCGGGGACGGAGCACAGATACGCAGTATTTT	CASSLARGRSTDTQYF
TRBV11-2	.	TRBJ1-1	.	TGTGCCAGCAGCTTGAGGGGGTCGCTGAACACTGAAGCTTTCTTT	CASSLRGSLNTEAFF
TRBV5-4	.	TRBJ2-5	TRBD2	TGTGCCAGCAGCCCCAGACTAGCGGGAGTGGAAGAGACCCAGTACTTC	CASSPRLAGVEETQYF
TRBV11-3	.	TRBJ2-7	.	TGTGCCAGCAGCACGAAGTCAGACACCTACGAGCAGTACTTC	CASSTKSDTYEQYF
TRBV12-5	.	TRBJ2-7	TRBD1	TGTGCTAGTGGCCGCCCGGGACAGGGGTCACACGATGAGCAGTACTTC	CASGRPGQGSHDEQYF
TRBV7-3	.	TRBJ2-1	.	TGTGCCAGCAGCCCCGAGACTAGCAATGAGCAGTTCTTC	CASSPETSNEQFF
TRBV18	.	TRBJ1-1	.	TGTGCCAGCTCACCAACTCCAGAGGGGGACACTGAAGCTTTCTTT	CASSPTPEGDTEAFF
TRBV6-6	.	TRBJ2-7	.	TGTGCCAGCAGGCTACTCCGGGACACCTACGAGCAGTACTTC	CASRLLRDTYEQYF
TRBV19	.	TRBJ1-5	.	TGTGCCAGTAGTATATATTACGCTCAGCCCCAGCATTTT	CASSIYYAQPQHF
TRBV12-5	.	TRBJ2-1	.	TGTGCTAGTGGTTTAGATGTGGGCGAGCAGTTCTTC	CASGLDVGEQFF
TRBV6-5	.	TRBJ2-1	TRBD2	TGTGCCAGCAGTAAGAGACTAGCGGGATACAATGAGCAGTTCTTC	CASSKRLAGYNEQFF
TRBV7-9	once	TRBJ2-2	.	TGTGCCAGCCCCGCGAGGGCAGGAAACACCGGGGAGCTGTTTTTT	CASPARAGNTGELFF
TRBV2	.	TRBJ2-2	.	TGTGCCAGCAGGCCGACTAGTATGGGGACCGGGGAGCTGTTTTTT	CASRPTSMGTGELFF
TRBV4-3	.	TRBJ1-5	.	TGCGCCAGCAGCCAAGAGGATAACCAGCCCCAGCATTTT	CASSQEDNQPQHF
TRBV2	.	TRBJ2-5	TRBD2	TGTGCCGGGGGGACTAGCGGGAGCATCGAGACCCAGTACTTC	CAGGTSGSIETQYF
TRBV30	.	TRBJ2-7	.	TGTGCCTCACACCGTCCTGGAGAGCAGTACTTC	CASHRPGEQYF
TRBV5-5	once	TRBJ2-7	TRBD1	TGTGCCAGCAGCTTCCGAACCCGGGACAGGGGACACTACGAGCAGTACTTC	CASSFRTRDRGHYEQYF
TRBV7-9	.	TRBJ2-1	TRBD2	TGTGCCAGCAGCTTAGAACTAGCGGTGATCTACAGCAATGAGCAGTTCTTC	CASSLELAVIYSNEQFF
TRBV5-1	.	TRBJ1-1	.	TGCGCCAGCAGCTTGGGGCCCGAGGGGGCTGAAGCTTTCTTT	CASSLGPEGAEAFF
TRBV4-1	.	TRBJ1-1	TRBD1	TGCGCCAGCAGCCAATCCGGCAGGGGGGAAACTGAAGCTTTCTTT	CASSQSGRGETEAFF
TRBV28	.	TRBJ2-7	TRBD2	TGTGCCAGCAAACTAGCGGGAGGTCTAGGCTCCTACGAGCAGTACTTC	CASKLAGGLGSYEQYF
TRBV5-6	.	TRBJ2-7	.	TGTGCCAGCAGCTTCACTAGGCACGAGCAGTACTTC	CASSFTRHEQYF
TRBV27	.	TRBJ2-1	TRBD2	TGTGCCAGCACGCTAGCGGGAGGTTCCTACAATGAGCAGTTCTTC	CASTLAGGSYNEQFF
TRBV6-4	.	TRBJ2-3	.	TGTGCCAGCAGTGACCGGGGCGCTAGCACAGATACGCAGTATTTT	CASSDRGASTDTQYF
TRBV7-2	once	TRBJ2-3	.	TGTGCCAGCAGCTTACTACTAGCCCTCACAGATACGCAGTATTTT	CASSLLLALTDTQYF
TRBV7-2	.	TRBJ2-7	TRBD2	TGTGCCAGCAGCTTTCTAGCGGGAGGGTATAATTCTGCCTACGAGCAGTACTTC	CASSFLAGGYNSAYEQYF
TRBV6-6	few	TRBJ2-7	.	TGTGCCAGCAGTCTGCAGGGGAAGTACGAGCAGTACTTC	CASSLQGKYEQYF
TRBV7-9	.	TRBJ2-7	TRBD2	TGTGCCAGCAGCTTAGGAGGTAGCGGGGGCACCTACGAGCAGTACTTC	CASSLGGSGGTYEQYF
TRBV4-1	.	TRBJ2-1	.	TGCGCCAGCAGCCAAGGTGGCAGCTCCTACAATGAGCAGTTCTTC	CASSQGGSSYNEQFF
TRBV29-1	.	TRBJ1-1	TRBD1	TGCAGCGTTTTCCGGGGACAGACCATGAACACTGAAGCTTTCTTT	CSVFRGQTMNTEAFF
TRBV5-4	.	TRBJ2-2	.	TGTGCCAGCAGCTCATATAACACCGGGGAGCTGTTTTTT	CASSSYNTGELFF
TRBV11-3	.	TRBJ2-1	TRBD1	TGTGCCAGCAGCTTAGTCGGGACAGACAATGAGCAGTTCTTC	CASSLVGTDNEQFF
TRBV7-9	few	TRBJ1-5	.	TGTGCCAGCAGCTTAAGTCAGGGACTTCAGCCCCAGCATTTT	CASSLSQGLQPQHF
TRBV9	.	TRBJ2-6	TRBD1	TGTGCCAGCAGCGCCCCTCCAGGGGGCTCTGGGGCCAACGTCCTGACTTTC	CASSAPPGGSGANVLTF
TRBV29-1	.	TRBJ1-1	.	TGCAGCGTTGTATGGGGGGACACTGAAGCTTTCTTT	CSVVWGDTEAFF
TRBV7-9	few	TRBJ1-5	.	TGTGCCAGCAGCTTAGGTTTTGGAGTACAGCCCCAGCATTTT	CASSLGFGVQPQHF
TRBV27	.	TRBJ1-5	.	TGTGCCAGCAGTTCCCGGGACGGCAATCAGCCCCAGCATTTT	CASSSRDGNQPQHF
TRBV28	.	TRBJ2-7	.	TGTGCCAGCAGTCCCAGGGACGAGCAGTACTTC	CASSPRDEQYF
TRBV2	.	TRBJ2-3	TRBD2	TGTGCCAGCATGACTAGCGGGATCGCAGATACGCAGTATTTT	CASMTSGIADTQYF
TRBV9	.	TRBJ1-1	TRBD1	TGTGCCAGCAGCGTAGCCGGGACAGTCCCTATGAACACTGAAGCTTTCTTT	CASSVAGTVPMNTEAFF
TRBV5-1	.	TRBJ2-6	TRBD1	TGCGCCAGCAGCTACGGGACAGTGAACTCTGGGGCCAACGTCCTGACTTTC	CASSYGTVNSGANVLTF
TRBV6-5	.	TRBJ2-5	TRBD2	TGTGCCACCACCGGGGGGGAGACCCAGTACTTC	CATTGGETQYF
TRBV2	.	TRBJ1-1	.	TGTGCCAGCAGTGACGGTTTCACTGAAGCTTTCTTT	CASSDGFTEAFF